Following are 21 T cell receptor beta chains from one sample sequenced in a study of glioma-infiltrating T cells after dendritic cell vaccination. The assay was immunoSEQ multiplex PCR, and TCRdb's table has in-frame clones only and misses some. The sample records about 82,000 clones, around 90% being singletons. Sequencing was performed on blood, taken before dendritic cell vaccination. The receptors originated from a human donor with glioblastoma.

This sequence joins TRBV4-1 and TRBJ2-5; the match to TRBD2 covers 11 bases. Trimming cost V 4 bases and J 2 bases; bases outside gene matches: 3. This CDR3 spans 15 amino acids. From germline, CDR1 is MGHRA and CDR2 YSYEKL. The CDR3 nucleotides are TGCGCCAGCAGCCGACTAGCGGGGACTCAAGAGACCCAGTACTTC. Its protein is CASSRLAGTQETQYF.

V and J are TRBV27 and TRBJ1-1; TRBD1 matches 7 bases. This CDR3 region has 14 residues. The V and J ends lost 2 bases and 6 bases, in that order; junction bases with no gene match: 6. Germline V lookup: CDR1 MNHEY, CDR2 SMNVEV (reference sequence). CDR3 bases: TGTGCCAGCAGTTTAGACAGGGTAACTCCTGAAGCTTTCTTT. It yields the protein CASSLDRVTPEAFF.

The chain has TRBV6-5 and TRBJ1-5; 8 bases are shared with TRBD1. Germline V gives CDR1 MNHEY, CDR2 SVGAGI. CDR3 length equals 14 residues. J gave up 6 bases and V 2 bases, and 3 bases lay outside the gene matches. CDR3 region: CASSYDRGRQPQHF. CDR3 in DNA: TGTGCCAGCAGTTACGACAGGGGCCGTCAGCCCCAGCATTTT.

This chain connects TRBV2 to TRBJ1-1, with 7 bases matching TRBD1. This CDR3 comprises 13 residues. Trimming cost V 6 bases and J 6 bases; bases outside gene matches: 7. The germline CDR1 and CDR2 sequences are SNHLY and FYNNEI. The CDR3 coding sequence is TGTGCCAGCAGCGCGACAGGGAGCTCTGAAGCTTTCTTT. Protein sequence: CASSATGSSEAFF.

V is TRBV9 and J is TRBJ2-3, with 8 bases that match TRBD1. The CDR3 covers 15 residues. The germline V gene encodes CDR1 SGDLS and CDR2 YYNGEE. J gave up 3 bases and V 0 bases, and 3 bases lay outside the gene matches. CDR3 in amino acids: CASSVAQGGTDTQYF. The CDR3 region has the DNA TGTGCCAGCAGCGTAGCACAGGGGGGAACAGATACGCAGTATTTT.

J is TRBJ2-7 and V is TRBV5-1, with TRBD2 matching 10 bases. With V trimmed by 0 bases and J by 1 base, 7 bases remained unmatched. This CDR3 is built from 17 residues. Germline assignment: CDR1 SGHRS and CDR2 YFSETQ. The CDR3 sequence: CASSLAPGAGGSYEQYF. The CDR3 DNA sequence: TGCGCCAGCAGCTTGGCCCCGGGAGCGGGAGGGTCCTACGAGCAGTACTTC.

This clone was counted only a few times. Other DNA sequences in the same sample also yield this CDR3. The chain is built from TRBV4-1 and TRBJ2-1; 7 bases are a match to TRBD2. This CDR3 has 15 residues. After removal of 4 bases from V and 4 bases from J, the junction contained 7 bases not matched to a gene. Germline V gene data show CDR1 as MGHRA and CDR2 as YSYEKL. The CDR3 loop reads CASSRSGSTYNEQFF. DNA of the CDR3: TGCGCCAGCAGCCGTAGCGGGTCGACTTACAATGAGCAGTTCTTC.

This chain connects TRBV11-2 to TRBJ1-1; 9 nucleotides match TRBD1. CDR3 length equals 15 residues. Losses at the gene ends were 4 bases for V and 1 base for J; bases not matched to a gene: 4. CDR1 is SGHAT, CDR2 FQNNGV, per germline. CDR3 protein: CASSSPGQGNTEAFF. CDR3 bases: TGTGCCAGCAGCTCTCCGGGACAGGGGAACACTGAAGCTTTCTTT.

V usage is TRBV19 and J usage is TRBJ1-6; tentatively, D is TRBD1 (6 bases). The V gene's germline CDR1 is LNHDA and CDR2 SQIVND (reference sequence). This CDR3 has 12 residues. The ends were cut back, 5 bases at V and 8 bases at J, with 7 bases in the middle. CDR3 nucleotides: TGTGCCAGTAGTTACAGGGATTCACCCCTCCACTTT. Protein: CASSYRDSPLHF.

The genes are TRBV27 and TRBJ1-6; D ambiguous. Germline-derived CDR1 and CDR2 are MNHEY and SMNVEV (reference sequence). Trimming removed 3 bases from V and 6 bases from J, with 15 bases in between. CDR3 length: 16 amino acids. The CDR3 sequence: CASSFEAVRGNSPLHF. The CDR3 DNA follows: TGTGCCAGCAGTTTTGAGGCCGTTAGAGGTAATTCACCCCTCCACTTT.

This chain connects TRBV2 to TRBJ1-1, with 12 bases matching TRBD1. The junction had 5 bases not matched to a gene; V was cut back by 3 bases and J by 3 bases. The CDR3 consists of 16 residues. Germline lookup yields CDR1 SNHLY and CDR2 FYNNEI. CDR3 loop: CASSDLGQGAYTEAFF. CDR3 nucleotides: TGTGCCAGCAGTGATCTGGGACAGGGGGCCTACACTGAAGCTTTCTTT. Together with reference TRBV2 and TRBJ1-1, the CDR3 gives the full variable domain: EPEVTQTPSHQVTQMGQEVILRCVPISNHLYFYWYRQILGQKVEFLVSFYNNEISEKSEIFDDQFSVERPDGSNFTLKIRSTKLEDSAMYFCASSDLGQGAYTEAFFGQGTRLTVV.

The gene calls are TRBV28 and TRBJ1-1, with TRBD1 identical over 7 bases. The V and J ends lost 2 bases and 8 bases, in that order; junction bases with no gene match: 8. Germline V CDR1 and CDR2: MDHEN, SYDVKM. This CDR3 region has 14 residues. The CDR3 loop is CASSLGTTQGEAFF. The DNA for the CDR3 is TGTGCCAGCAGTTTAGGGACCACACAGGGGGAAGCTTTCTTT.

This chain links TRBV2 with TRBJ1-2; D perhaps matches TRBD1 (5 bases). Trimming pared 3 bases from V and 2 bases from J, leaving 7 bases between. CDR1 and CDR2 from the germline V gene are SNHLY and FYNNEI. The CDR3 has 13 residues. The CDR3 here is CASSEDTNYGYTF. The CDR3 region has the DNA TGTGCCAGCAGTGAGGACACCAACTATGGCTACACCTTC.

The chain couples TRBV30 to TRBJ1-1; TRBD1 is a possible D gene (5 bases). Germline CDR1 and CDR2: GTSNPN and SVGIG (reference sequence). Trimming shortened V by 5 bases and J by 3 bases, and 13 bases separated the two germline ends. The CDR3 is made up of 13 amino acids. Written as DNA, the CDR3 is TGTGCCTGGGGGAGGGACCTTTACACTGAAGCTTTCTTT. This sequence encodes CAWGRDLYTEAFF.

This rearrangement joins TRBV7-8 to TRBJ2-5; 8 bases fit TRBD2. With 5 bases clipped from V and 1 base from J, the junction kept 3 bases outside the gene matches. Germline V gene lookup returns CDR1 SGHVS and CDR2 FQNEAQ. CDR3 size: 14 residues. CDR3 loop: CASSRGTSQETQYF. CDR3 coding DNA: TGTGCCAGCAGCAGAGGGACTAGCCAAGAGACCCAGTACTTC.

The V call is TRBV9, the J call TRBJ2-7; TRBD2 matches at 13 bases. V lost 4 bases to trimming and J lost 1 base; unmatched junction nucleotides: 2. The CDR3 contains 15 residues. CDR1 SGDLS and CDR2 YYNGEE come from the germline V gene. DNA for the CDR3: TGTGCCAGCAGCCGGACTAGCGGGAGTTCCTACGAGCAGTACTTC. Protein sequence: CASSRTSGSSYEQYF.

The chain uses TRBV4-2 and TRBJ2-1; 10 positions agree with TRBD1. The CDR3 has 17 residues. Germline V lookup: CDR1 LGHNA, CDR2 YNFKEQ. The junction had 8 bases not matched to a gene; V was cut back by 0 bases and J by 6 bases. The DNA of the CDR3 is TGTGCCAGCAGCCAAGATGGCCTGGACAGGGGGTTCAATGAGCAGTTCTTC. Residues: CASSQDGLDRGFNEQFF.

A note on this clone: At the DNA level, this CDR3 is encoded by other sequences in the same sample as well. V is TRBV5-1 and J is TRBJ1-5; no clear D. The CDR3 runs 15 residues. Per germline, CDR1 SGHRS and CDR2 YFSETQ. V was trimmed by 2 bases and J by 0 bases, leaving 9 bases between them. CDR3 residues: CASSLAGYSNQPQHF. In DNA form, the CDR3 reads TGCGCCAGCAGCTTAGCGGGGTATAGCAATCAGCCCCAGCATTTT.

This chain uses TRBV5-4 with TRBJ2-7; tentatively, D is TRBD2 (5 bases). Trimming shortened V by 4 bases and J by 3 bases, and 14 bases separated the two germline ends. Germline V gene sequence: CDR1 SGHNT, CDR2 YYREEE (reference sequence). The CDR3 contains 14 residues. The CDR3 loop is CASSPRAGDYEQYF. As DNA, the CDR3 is TGTGCCAGCAGCCCGCGGGCCGGGGACTACGAGCAGTACTTC.

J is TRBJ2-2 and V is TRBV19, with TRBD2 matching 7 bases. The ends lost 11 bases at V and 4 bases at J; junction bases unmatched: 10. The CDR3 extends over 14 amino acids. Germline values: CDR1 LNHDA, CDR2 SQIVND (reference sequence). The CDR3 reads CAGKMRGSTGELFF. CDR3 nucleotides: TGTGCCGGGAAAATGCGGGGGAGCACCGGGGAGCTGTTTTTT.

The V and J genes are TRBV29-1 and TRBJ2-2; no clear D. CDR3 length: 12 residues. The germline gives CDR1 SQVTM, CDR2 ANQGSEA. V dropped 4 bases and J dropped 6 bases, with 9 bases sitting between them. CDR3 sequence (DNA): TGCAGCGTTGGAAATGGAGCCGGGGAGCTGTTTTTT. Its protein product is CSVGNGAGELFF.